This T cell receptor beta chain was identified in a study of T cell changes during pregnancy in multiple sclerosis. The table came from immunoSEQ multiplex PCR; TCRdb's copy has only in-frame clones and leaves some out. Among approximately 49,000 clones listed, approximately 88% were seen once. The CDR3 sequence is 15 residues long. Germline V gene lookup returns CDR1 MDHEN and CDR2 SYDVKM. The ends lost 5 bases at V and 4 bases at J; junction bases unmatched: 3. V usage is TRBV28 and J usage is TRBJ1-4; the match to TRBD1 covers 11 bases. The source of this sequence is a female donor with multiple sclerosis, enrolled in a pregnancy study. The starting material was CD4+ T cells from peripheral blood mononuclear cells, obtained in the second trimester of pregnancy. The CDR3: CASSGTGGDNEKLFF. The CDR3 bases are TGTGCCAGCAGTGGGACAGGGGGAGATAATGAAAAACTGTTTTTT.